This TCR beta chain was profiled in a study of graft-versus-host responses after intestinal transplantation. Study in general: Those transplanted obtained multivisceral, liver-intestinal, or isolated intestinal grafts. Induction with anti-thymocyte globulin, then tacrolimus and steroids for about 3 years, was given to all recipients. The study's findings and limits: Researchers found GvH clones in recipient marrow, and some showed up first in ileum or blood. Maximum circulating GvH clone levels tracked with early post-transplant HvG decreases.

Assay: immunoSEQ multiplex PCR; the TCRdb copy retains only in-frame clones and omits some. Seen here are roughly 15,000 clones, roughly three quarters observed once, and the top ten hold roughly 8%. With respect to this clone: Its antigen remains unknown.

Graft tissue processing released intraepithelial and lamina propria lymphocytes. Trimming cost V 6 bases and J 3 bases; bases outside gene matches: 2. Germline V gene data show CDR1 as MNHEY and CDR2 as SMNVEV (reference sequence). The CDR3 spans 13 residues. Material: ileum tissue, obtained approximately 450 days after intestinal transplant. This clonotype was sampled from a human patient who received an intestinal transplant, so some T cells may come from the graft donor. The genes are TRBV27 and TRBJ1-5; 7 bases are a match to TRBD1. The CDR3 nucleotides are TGTGCCAGCAGCCAGGGGGTCAATCAGCCCCAGCATTTT. Protein: CASSQGVNQPQHF.